The next 26 T cell receptor beta chains were all read from a single sample in a study of T cells in Graves' hyperthyroidism and ophthalmopathy. The CDR3 regions of TCR beta were amplified from RNA transcripts. When the TCR CDR3 underwent first-round RT-PCR, the HTBI primer set was used. TCRdb itself ran the multiplex PCR reads through MiXCR, one entry per CDR3 protein. The data show fewer than 400,000 distinct CDR3 sequences, 15% to 18% seen once. Sequencing was done on a sample of blood. These receptors were collected from a woman aged 18-29 years with Graves' hyperthyroidism that later progressed to Graves' ophthalmopathy.

The chain couples TRBV7-9 to TRBJ1-1; TRBD1 is a possible D gene (5 bases). This CDR3 is built from 15 residues. V shed 4 bases and J shed 4 bases, with 16 bases lying between them. Germline V CDR1 and CDR2: SEHNR, FQNEAQ (reference sequence). This CDR3 reads CASSSPQGPGTEAFF. The CDR3 DNA is TGTGCCAGCAGCTCACCGCAGGGCCCAGGCACTGAAGCTTTCTTT.

This clonotype showed up just a few times. The V call is TRBV15, the J call TRBJ2-1; the D is unclear. The germline gives CDR1 LNHNV, CDR2 YYDKDF (reference sequence). The V gene lost 0 bases and the J gene lost 9 bases, with 15 bases spanning the gap. The CDR3 extends over 15 amino acids. The DNA of the CDR3 is TGTGCCACCAGCAGAGATAGGAGTAGGTACGGTGAGCAGTTCTTC. This codes for CATSRDRSRYGEQFF.

This clonotype came up many times. This sequence joins TRBV12-3 or TRBV12-4 and TRBJ2-7; D unresolved. The CDR3 covers 14 residues. V lost 5 bases, J lost 2 bases, and 13 bases lay in between. The CDR3 sequence is CASSPDTLPYEQYF. The CDR3 nucleotides are TGTGCCAGCAGTCCTGACACCCTCCCCTACGAGCAGTACTTC.

The chain employs TRBV5-1 and TRBJ2-5; 9 positions match TRBD1. The trim removed 5 bases at V and 3 bases at J, leaving 11 bases unmatched. This CDR3 spans 16 amino acids. The germline CDR1 and CDR2 sequences are SGHRS and YFSETQ. The CDR3 protein is CASRPYLGTGKETQYF. The CDR3 bases are TGCGCCAGCAGACCCTACCTGGGGACAGGGAAAGAGACCCAGTACTTC.

This clonotype has at least ten counts. The chain has TRBV3-1 and TRBJ2-1, with 9 bases that match TRBD2. The CDR3 has 15 residues. The V and J ends lost 6 bases and 5 bases, in that order; junction bases with no gene match: 8. Germline V gene lookup returns CDR1 LGHDT and CDR2 YNNKEL (reference sequence). CDR3 sequence (DNA): TGTGCCAGCAGTCCCGGGACTAGCACCCACAATGAGCAGTTCTTC. It is translated as CASSPGTSTHNEQFF.

This clonotype came up many times. V and J are TRBV20-1 and TRBJ2-1; D perhaps matches TRBD2 (6 bases). This CDR3 is 15 amino acids long. The ends were cut back, 6 bases at V and 0 bases at J, with 15 bases in the middle. The V gene's germline CDR1 is DFQATT and CDR2 SNEGSKA (reference sequence). CDR3 sequence reads: CSATDWGGSYNEQFF. For the CDR3, the DNA is TGCAGTGCCACCGATTGGGGAGGCTCCTACAATGAGCAGTTCTTC.

This clonotype was picked up a small number of times. This chain uses TRBV10-2 with TRBJ2-2; D gene ambiguous. With 3 bases removed from V and 8 bases from J, the gap between germline ends came to 16 bases. CDR1 is WSHSY, CDR2 SAAADI, per germline. The CDR3 is made up of 15 amino acids. The chain's CDR3 is CASSDGVGFKGELFF. The DNA for the CDR3 is TGCGCCAGCAGTGATGGAGTGGGCTTCAAGGGGGAGCTGTTTTTT.

This clonotype was counted between two and nine times. This chain connects TRBV28 to TRBJ2-2, with 12 positions matching TRBD1. Germline V CDR1 and CDR2: MDHEN, SYDVKM. The CDR3 is made up of 16 amino acids. V shed 6 bases, J shed 6 bases, and the junction held 8 bases outside the gene matches. In nucleotides, the CDR3 is TGTGCCAGCAGCCCGGGACAGGGGGCCTGGGCCGGGGAGCTGTTTTTT. It yields the protein CASSPGQGAWAGELFF.

This clonotype has ten or more counts. This rearrangement joins TRBV28 to TRBJ2-1; D unresolved. The ends were cut back, 4 bases at V and 9 bases at J, with 13 bases in the middle. CDR1 and CDR2 (germline): MDHEN, SYDVKM. CDR3 length equals 13 residues. The CDR3 nucleotides are TGTGCCAGCAGTTCGTTGTCTTCGGCTGAGCAGTTCTTC. Translation gives CASSSLSSAEQFF.

This clonotype has a count of ten or more. The chain recombines TRBV3-1 with TRBJ2-2; 13 positions match TRBD2. Unmatched junction bases numbered 2, after V lost 6 bases and J lost 1 base. The CDR3 is 16 residues long. Germline V gene data show CDR1 as LGHDT and CDR2 as YNNKEL (reference sequence). The CDR3 sequence: CASRGLAGMNTGELFF. The DNA of the CDR3 is TGTGCCAGCAGGGGACTAGCGGGAATGAACACCGGGGAGCTGTTTTTT.

This clonotype showed up many times. The rearrangement links TRBV7-6 to TRBJ1-2, with 7 positions matching TRBD1. Germline assignment: CDR1 SGHVS and CDR2 FNYEAQ. The CDR3 sequence is 14 residues long. Trimming at V came to 5 bases and at J to 4 bases, leaving 7 bases not matched to a gene. DNA of the CDR3: TGTGCCAGCAGCCCCGGGACAGACCCCTATGGCTACACCTTC. Translation: CASSPGTDPYGYTF.

This clonotype has only a few counts. The rearrangement links TRBV6-2 or TRBV6-3 to TRBJ2-1; the match to TRBD2 covers 8 bases. J was trimmed by 10 bases and V by 6 bases; bases with no gene match: 14. In germline, CDR1 is MNHEY, CDR2 SVGEGT. The CDR3 covers 15 residues. Here the CDR3 DNA reads TGTGCCAGCAGCCCCATTTCGGCGGGAGGAGTAGAGCAGTTCTTC. Residues: CASSPISAGGVEQFF.

This clonotype has more than one count but fewer than ten. V usage is TRBV6-1 and J usage is TRBJ2-1; D perhaps matches TRBD1 (5 bases). Trimming cost V 6 bases and J 0 bases, with 18 bases left between them. Germline CDR1 reads MNHNS; CDR2 reads SASEGT. The length of the CDR3 is 17 residues. The CDR3 here is CASRQGNRRSSYNEQFF. CDR3 sequence (DNA): TGTGCCAGCAGGCAGGGAAATCGAAGGAGCTCCTACAATGAGCAGTTCTTC.

The sample holds a few counts of this clonotype. The rearrangement uses TRBV19 and TRBJ2-7; no clear D. Trimming pared 7 bases from V and 6 bases from J, leaving 19 bases between. The germline gives CDR1 LNHDA, CDR2 SQIVND (reference sequence). This CDR3 comprises 14 residues. The CDR3 DNA reads as TGTGCCAGTAAAGGGCCTCCGACGCATAGCGAGCAGTACTTC. Its protein product is CASKGPPTHSEQYF.

The CDR3 spells CASSFAGAGFEQYF. CDR3 DNA: TGTGCCAGCAGCTTCGCGGGAGCAGGGTTCGAGCAGTACTTC. V usage is TRBV5-5 and J usage is TRBJ2-7, with TRBD2 matching 7 bases. J was trimmed by 6 bases and V by 2 bases; bases with no gene match: 8. CDR1 and CDR2 from the germline V gene are SGHKS and YYEKEE (reference sequence). The CDR3 length is 14 residues.

The sample holds many counts of this clonotype. The chain combines TRBV11-2 with TRBJ2-2; 8 bases agree with TRBD1. Trimming cost V 10 bases and J 4 bases; bases outside gene matches: 20. The CDR3 consists of 18 residues. Germline CDR1 reads SGHAT; CDR2 reads FQNNGV. The CDR3 bases are TGTGCCACCCCACCGAGGGGCAGGGGGCCGAAGGGCACCGGGGAGCTGTTTTTT. Encoded protein: CATPPRGRGPKGTGELFF.

This clonotype was observed many times. The CDR3 bases are TGTGCCAGCAGCTCATCCGGGACAAGAAACGAGCAGTACTTC. Translating gives CASSSSGTRNEQYF. The gene calls are TRBV7-2 and TRBJ2-7; a weak D match, TRBD1 (6 bases). Per the germline V gene, CDR1 is SGHTA and CDR2 is FQGNSA. Trimming stripped 4 bases from V and 5 bases from J, with 15 bases between. The CDR3 totals 14 residues. The whole variable domain, remainder taken from reference TRBV7-2 and TRBJ2-7, is GAGVSQSPSNKVTEKGKDVELRCDPISGHTALYWYRQSLGQGLEFLIYFQGNSAPDKSGLPSDRFSAERTGGSVSTLTIQRTQQEDSAVYLCASSSSGTRNEQYFGPGTRLTVT.

This clonotype showed up many times. The chain couples TRBV20-1 to TRBJ1-5; D not resolved. Between the trimmed V and J ends, which lost 2 bases and 0 bases, there was a span of 8 bases. The CDR3 is made up of 14 amino acids. CDR1 and CDR2 (germline): DFQATT, SNEGSKA (reference sequence). The CDR3 bases are TGCAGTGCTAGACCGGAATTTAGCAATCAGCCCCAGCATTTT. Translated, it gives CSARPEFSNQPQHF.

Many counts were recorded for this clonotype. V and J are TRBV19 and TRBJ1-2; 8 bases align to TRBD1. The germline CDR1 and CDR2 sequences are LNHDA and SQIVND (reference sequence). The CDR3 spans 14 residues. V was pared by 3 bases and J by 8 bases, with 8 bases of the junction left unmatched. The CDR3 loop reads CASSIGQGAGGYTF. The CDR3 DNA is TGTGCCAGTAGTATCGGACAGGGCGCTGGCGGCTACACCTTC.

This rearrangement joins TRBV7-8 to TRBJ2-1; the D is unclear. This CDR3 comprises 15 residues. Germline V CDR1 and CDR2: SGHVS, FQNEAQ. Trimming took off 1 base at V and 4 bases at J, with 11 bases between the two ends. The chain's CDR3 is CASSLVWRPYNEQFF. The CDR3 DNA sequence: TGTGCCAGCAGCTTAGTGTGGCGGCCATACAATGAGCAGTTCTTC.

This clonotype came up many times. The genes are TRBV27 and TRBJ1-5; 11 nucleotides match TRBD1. The germline CDR1 and CDR2 sequences are MNHEY and SMNVEV (reference sequence). The CDR3 has 14 amino acids. The V segment lost 6 bases and the J segment 6 bases; nucleotides outside the gene matches: 4. The CDR3 loop reads CASSGTGGSQPQHF. CDR3 nucleotide sequence: TGTGCCAGCAGCGGGACAGGGGGTAGTCAGCCCCAGCATTTT.

On this clonotype: A read error may account for a junction end that differs from germline. This chain uses TRBV30 with TRBJ1-5; D remains ambiguous. The CDR3 has 14 residues. Per germline, CDR1 GTSNPN and CDR2 SVGIG (reference sequence). DNA of the CDR3: TGTGCCTGGAGTGGGATCAATAGCAATCGGCCCCAGCATTTT. As protein: CAWSGINSNRPQHF.

This clonotype was observed a handful of times. V is TRBV6-1 and J is TRBJ1-5, with D perhaps TRBD1 (5 bases). CDR1 MNHNS and CDR2 SASEGT come from the germline V gene. The V and J ends lost 1 base and 7 bases respectively, with 17 bases between them. The CDR3 runs to 16 residues. The CDR3 DNA sequence: TGTGCCAGCAGTGAAGGGGAATCAGGGAATGTCCAGCCCCAGCATTTT. It codes for CASSEGESGNVQPQHF.

This clonotype was recorded a few times. This chain joins TRBV9 and TRBJ2-3; D might be TRBD1 (5 bases). Trimming took 2 bases from V and 6 from J, leaving 16 bases between them. The V gene's germline CDR1 is SGDLS and CDR2 YYNGEE. This CDR3 contains 15 residues. The chain's CDR3 is CASSVSARVGDTQYF. CDR3 DNA sequence: TGTGCCAGCAGCGTCAGTGCCAGGGTAGGTGATACGCAGTATTTT.

With respect to this clonotype: Being one base from a much bigger clone, this may be a read error. The chain recombines TRBV3-1 with TRBJ1-2; D is undetermined. CDR1 is LGHDT and CDR2 is YNNKEL in the germline V gene (reference sequence). The length of the CDR3 is 12 residues. V was pared by 3 bases and J by 7 bases, with 9 bases between. The CDR3 loop reads CASSHRECGYTF. For the CDR3, the DNA is TGTGCCAGCAGCCATCGGGAATGTGGCTACACCTTC.

This clonotype has a count of ten or more. The chain has TRBV27 and TRBJ2-7, with D possibly TRBD2 on 5 matching bases. The germline V gene has CDR1 MNHEY and CDR2 SMNVEV (reference sequence). Trimming left V 4 bases short and J 0 bases short, with 13 bases between. The CDR3 spans 15 residues. CDR3 residues: CASSSPASLSYEQYF. Here the CDR3 DNA reads TGTGCCAGCAGTTCGCCCGCTAGCCTCTCCTACGAGCAGTACTTC.